A single T cell receptor beta chain is shown here with its context. Antigen unknown. The data were taken from a study of T cells after yellow fever vaccination. One entry per CDR3 protein, called by TCRdb with MiXCR from the 5' RACE reads. This sample has hundreds of thousands of distinct CDR3 sequences, with around an eighth found just once. V lost 10 bases, J lost 12 bases, and 16 bases lay in between. Germline V gene data show CDR1 as LNHDA and CDR2 as SQIVND (reference sequence). This CDR3 has 11 amino acids. Overall study findings and caveats: Peak timing came faster in the weaker secondary response, day 5 versus 15. Clones from primary vaccination mostly reappeared after the booster (96% CD4, over 85% CD8).

This clonotype originated in a man aged 25 to 45 who received the YFV17D yellow fever vaccine. The source was PBMCs, collected on the day of the yellow fever booster vaccination. The V call is TRBV19, the J call TRBJ2-1; unclear D gene. The CDR3 spells CATTSGTLQFF. The CDR3 coding sequence is TGTGCCACCACGTCAGGAACTCTGCAGTTCTTC.